This TCR beta chain was sequenced for a study of blood T cell repertoires in COVID-19. Across the whole study: Sources were T cells, B-cell-depleted T cells, or PBMCs; the material itself was cDNA or gDNA.

In the source study's methods: Reference gene primers were amplified, and this amplification served to estimate nucleated cell counts. TCRdb's copy holds only in-frame clones and misses some; the assay was immunoSEQ multiplex PCR. That table is the source of V, J and clone size, and D and trimming were worked out from the DNA. The repertoire holds some 80,000 clones, with 60% to 85% as singletons. Sequenced input: peripheral blood. The clonotype comes from a human donor in a cohort sampled during active COVID-19.

The CDR3 coding sequence is TGTGCCAGCAGTGAGGACAGGGGGACGACTGAAGCTTTCTTT. Translating it yields CASSEDRGTTEAFF. V and J are TRBV25-1 and TRBJ1-1; 10 bases agree with TRBD1. Germline V gene lookup returns CDR1 MGHDK and CDR2 SYGVNS. Trimming removed 3 bases from V and 5 bases from J; junction bases left unmatched: 3. The CDR3 loop spans 14 amino acids.